A selection of T cell receptor beta chains follows, all from one sample in a study of Graves' ophthalmopathy and Graves' hyperthyroidism. One entry per CDR3 protein results from TCRdb running MiXCR on the multiplex PCR reads. Among approximately 540,000 distinct CDR3 sequences, roughly 40% were seen once, and the ten largest hold 4% to 5%. Specimen: peripheral blood or thyroid tissue (not recorded which). These receptors were obtained from an adult man with Graves' hyperthyroidism. Both conserved end residues are part of each CDR3. Fields, in order: J gene, clone size, D gene, V gene, CDR3 protein, CDR3 DNA. The D gene is left open where the match is weak. For some rows the clone size is stated as once, few or many, or as a class when expanded; others skip it.

J: TRBJ2-6; size: many; D: .; V: TRBV7-3; CDR3: CASSVYSGANVLTF; DNA: TGTGCCAGCAGCGTCTACTCTGGGGCCAACGTCCTGACTTTC
J: TRBJ1-5; size: many; D: .; V: TRBV7-8; CDR3: CASSLYVDSNQPQHF; DNA: TGTGCCAGCAGCTTATACGTGGATAGCAATCAGCCCCAGCATTTT
J: TRBJ1-1; size: many; D: .; V: TRBV20-1; CDR3: CSTEKFGNTEAFF; DNA: TGCAGCACTGAAAAGTTCGGGAACACTGAAGCTTTCTTT
J: TRBJ2-5; size: many; D: TRBD2; V: TRBV5-5; CDR3: CASSLRLAGETQYF; DNA: TGTGCCAGCAGCCTTCGACTAGCGGGGGAGACCCAGTACTTC
J: TRBJ1-1; size: many; D: .; V: TRBV7-9; CDR3: CASSLGAVEAFF; DNA: TGTGCCAGCAGCTTAGGGGCAGTTGAAGCTTTCTTT
J: TRBJ1-2; size: .; D: .; V: TRBV29-1; CDR3: CSGTMTGPYGYTF; DNA: TGCAGCGGGACAATGACAGGACCCTATGGCTACACCTTC
J: TRBJ1-2; size: once; D: TRBD1; V: TRBV5-1; CDR3: CASSSGQGVNYGYTF; DNA: TGCGCCAGCAGCTCGGGACAGGGGGTAAACTATGGCTACACCTTC
J: TRBJ1-1; size: many; D: .; V: TRBV12-5; CDR3: CASAPKGGSTEAFF; DNA: TGTGCTAGTGCTCCAAAGGGGGGAAGCACTGAAGCTTTCTTT
J: TRBJ2-7; size: .; D: .; V: TRBV7-9; CDR3: CASGNRDKAYEQYF; DNA: TGTGCCAGCGGCAACCGGGACAAAGCCTACGAGCAGTACTTC
J: TRBJ2-1; size: few; D: .; V: TRBV5-1; CDR3: CASSLWNGPSSYNEQFF; DNA: TGCGCCAGCAGCTTGTGGAACGGACCAAGCTCCTACAATGAGCAGTTCTTC
J: TRBJ2-2; size: few; D: .; V: TRBV27; CDR3: CASSHTTNTGELFF; DNA: TGTGCCAGCAGCCATACGACGAACACCGGGGAGCTGTTTTTT
J: TRBJ1-2; size: .; D: TRBD1; V: TRBV29-1; CDR3: CSADGQGYYGYTF; DNA: TGCAGCGCCGACGGACAGGGCTACTATGGCTACACCTTC
J: TRBJ1-5; size: many; D: .; V: TRBV12-3/TRBV12-4; CDR3: CASTWGTQPQHF; DNA: TGTGCCAGCACCTGGGGCACTCAGCCCCAGCATTTT
J: TRBJ2-5; size: .; D: .; V: TRBV29-1; CDR3: CSFRQGRETQYF; DNA: TGCAGCTTTCGTCAGGGGAGAGAGACCCAGTACTTC
J: TRBJ1-2; size: .; D: TRBD1; V: TRBV12-3/TRBV12-4; CDR3: CASRGQGAIYGYTF; DNA: TGTGCCAGCAGGGGACAGGGGGCGATCTATGGCTACACCTTC
J: TRBJ1-5; size: many; D: .; V: TRBV6-1; CDR3: CASSEQGTGRGQPQHF; DNA: TGTGCCAGCAGTGAACAAGGCACAGGGAGGGGACAGCCCCAGCATTTT
J: TRBJ1-5; size: many; D: TRBD1; V: TRBV6-1; CDR3: CASSEATRTGVQPQHF; DNA: TGTGCCAGCAGTGAAGCGACGAGGACAGGGGTTCAGCCCCAGCATTTT